The 9 T cell receptor beta chains listed next were all sequenced from one sample in a study of PD-L1 blockade in urothelial cancer. Using immunoSEQ multiplex PCR, the repertoire was profiled, and TCRdb retains in-frame clones only, with some absent. The sample holds approximately 47,000 clones, 80% to 90% seen once. Time point noted: peripheral blood 6 weeks after treatment start. Sample: PBMCs, taken around atezolizumab (anti-PD-L1) treatment. These receptors were taken from a man in his 70s with urothelial cancer.

The V call is TRBV5-1, the J call TRBJ2-3, with 7 bases lining up with TRBD2. V shed 0 bases, J shed 4 bases, and the junction held 2 bases outside the gene matches. The CDR3 length is 14 residues. Germline lookup yields CDR1 SGHRS and CDR2 YFSETQ. The CDR3 nucleotides read TGCGCCAGCAGCTTGGATGCGGGAGCAGATACGCAGTATTTT. As protein: CASSLDAGADTQYF.

This clone has just a few counts. DNA of the CDR3: TGTGCCAGCAGCTCGCGGGGCGGCACAGATACGCAGTATTTT. It codes for CASSSRGGTDTQYF. The V and J genes are TRBV6-5 and TRBJ2-3, with D possibly TRBD2 on 6 matching bases. Germline V gene sequence: CDR1 MNHEY, CDR2 SVGAGI. V lost 6 bases to trimming and J lost 1 base, with 11 bases between them. There are 14 residues in the CDR3.

The chain carries TRBV10-3 and TRBJ2-7; 9 nucleotides agree with TRBD2. CDR1 and CDR2 (germline): ENHRY, SYGVKD. Losses at the gene ends were 3 bases for V and 3 bases for J; bases not matched to a gene: 9. CDR3 length: 16 residues. The CDR3 loop reads CAISENGLASRYEQYF. CDR3 nucleotides: TGTGCCATCAGTGAAAATGGACTAGCGAGTCGCTACGAGCAGTACTTC.

In this sample, this clone turned up a few times. The rearrangement uses TRBV4-2 and TRBJ2-3; D uncertain. This CDR3 comprises 14 residues. In germline, CDR1 is LGHNA, CDR2 YNFKEQ. The V and J ends lost 4 bases and 2 bases respectively, with 10 bases between them. The CDR3 loop is CASSPFLDTDTQYF. CDR3 sequence (DNA): TGTGCCAGCAGCCCTTTCCTAGACACAGATACGCAGTATTTT.

This chain joins TRBV7-9 and TRBJ1-2, with 7 bases lining up with TRBD1. CDR3 length: 12 amino acids. Germline CDR1 reads SEHNR; CDR2 reads FQNEAQ (reference sequence). The ends lost 11 bases at V and 2 bases at J; junction bases unmatched: 5. CDR3 in amino acids: CAGATGNYGYTF. In DNA form, the CDR3 reads TGTGCCGGAGCGACAGGGAACTATGGCTACACCTTC.

The rearrangement links TRBV5-1 to TRBJ2-7, with 9 bases lining up with TRBD1. Germline V gene lookup returns CDR1 SGHRS and CDR2 YFSETQ. Unmatched junction bases numbered 8, after V lost 5 bases and J lost 2 bases. This CDR3 spans 15 amino acids. Here the CDR3 DNA reads TGCGCCAGCAGTCCGACCGGGACAGGGACCTACGAGCAGTACTTC. Encoded protein: CASSPTGTGTYEQYF.

V usage is TRBV19 and J usage is TRBJ1-3; weak D call: TRBD1 (6 bases). The CDR3 is 15 amino acids. Germline V gives CDR1 LNHDA, CDR2 SQIVND (reference sequence). V was clipped by 6 bases and J by 2 bases, with 14 bases between them. The CDR3 nucleotides are TGTGCCAGTAGCCTCGGACAGACCGCTGGAAACACCATATATTTT. It is translated as CASSLGQTAGNTIYF.

V and J are TRBV30 and TRBJ1-5; unclear D gene. The CDR3 runs 12 residues. Germline CDR1 GTSNPN, CDR2 SVGIG (reference sequence). Trimming took 3 bases from V and 6 from J, leaving 9 bases between them. This CDR3 is CAWSDGGQPQHF. The CDR3 DNA is TGTGCCTGGAGCGACGGCGGTCAGCCCCAGCATTTT.

The rearrangement joins TRBV28 to TRBJ1-5; unclear D gene. The germline CDR1 and CDR2 sequences are MDHEN and SYDVKM. The CDR3 runs 17 residues. The V gene lost 4 bases and the J gene lost 3 bases, with 19 bases spanning the gap. CDR3 nucleotides: TGTGCCAGCAGTTCCTCCCGCGCGAACCGAGCCAATCAGCCCCAGCATTTT. Its protein is CASSSSRANRANQPQHF.